This T cell receptor beta chain was captured in a study of cytomegalovirus exposure and HLA in healthy donors (dated 2017 in TCRdb). Describing the broader study: According to a later analysis, one platform produced both the 120 validation repertoires and the approximately 600 repertoires of the first cohort. The study aimed to test whether signatures of past pathogen exposure could be identified by cataloging public T cell receptors. To predict cytomegalovirus infection status, the study combined high-throughput TCR immunosequencing, statistical association of individual TCRs with disease status, and machine learning. Besides the first cohort of 550 to 750 subjects, a separate validation cohort made up of over 100 different subjects was used. General findings and caveats noted by the study authors: The classifier was reported to diagnose cytomegalovirus status with high specificity and sensitivity in both the original cohort and the validation cohort. It was suggested by the authors that the approach could potentially be generalized to other disease states and immunological phenotypes. A later analysis found that TCRs clustered in the first cohort also tended to co-occur in the 95 to 150 validation repertoires, with 94% of cluster scores above 0. All 120 or so repertoires were used to score co-occurrence in the validation cohort in a later analysis, because that analysis had no HLA typing for the cohort. A few of the identified cytomegalovirus-associated TCR beta chains were confirmed in vitro to be specific for cytomegalovirus antigens. A total of 150 to 200 TCR beta chains were listed by the study as associated with cytomegalovirus. Across donors, most TCR sequences were observed very rarely, whereas some public TCRs were present in many individuals.

The CDR3 spans 14 residues, from the cysteine through the phenylalanine. The kept DNA is CDR3 alone, 42 bases in frame from the first base. CDR1 is given as SNHLY and CDR2 as FYNNEI, both from the germline V gene. A distance of 10 bases separates the germline ends of V and J, which lose 3 bases and 3 bases respectively. Donors formed part of the validation cohort, which comprised 120 subjects and was distinct from the first cohort of under 750 subjects. The library was produced with the immunoSEQ multiplex PCR assay. For the original study's pipeline: A statistical classification framework was built for diagnosing cytomegalovirus status from the catalog of TCR beta chain sequences. TCRdb mirrors the immuneACCESS table, restricted to in-frame sequences. Some clones are absent from its copies; in checked studies, under half trace to an unresolved V gene, and the reason for the others is unknown. D and trimming come from the DNA, and the V and J calls and clone size come from that table. The sample table lists approximately 65,000 clones, around 97% of them with a count of one. Of the sample, over 2% falls within the top ten clones.

With respect to this clone: Its antigen target is currently unknown. No per-base quality is available; no much larger clone lies one base away.

Source material: PBMCs. This sequence originates from a man younger than 35 in good health and CMV-seronegative. The rearrangement combines TRBV2 with TRBJ2-3, with a weak D call of TRBD2 (5 bases match). The CDR3 loop reads CASSDDRETDTQYF. The DNA sequence is as follows: TGTGCCAGCAGTGACGATCGGGAAACAGATACGCAGTATTTT. Supplemented by the reference TRBV2 and TRBJ2-3 proteins around the CDR3, the complete variable domain is EPEVTQTPSHQVTQMGQEVILRCVPISNHLYFYWYRQILGQKVEFLVSFYNNEISEKSEIFDDQFSVERPDGSNFTLKIRSTKLEDSAMYFCASSDDRETDTQYFGPGTRLTVL.